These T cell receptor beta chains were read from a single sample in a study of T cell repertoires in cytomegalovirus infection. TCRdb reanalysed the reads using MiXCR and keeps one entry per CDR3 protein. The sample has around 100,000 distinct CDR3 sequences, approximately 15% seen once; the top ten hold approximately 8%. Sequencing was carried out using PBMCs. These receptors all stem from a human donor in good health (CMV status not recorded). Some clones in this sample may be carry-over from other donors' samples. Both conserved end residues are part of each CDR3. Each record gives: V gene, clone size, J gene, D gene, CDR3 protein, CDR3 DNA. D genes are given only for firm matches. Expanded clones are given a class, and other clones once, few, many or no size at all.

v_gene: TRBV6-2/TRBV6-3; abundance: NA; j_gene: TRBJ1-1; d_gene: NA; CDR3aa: CASIYRADLNTEAFF; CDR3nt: TGTGCCAGCATTTACCGGGCGGATTTGAACACTGAAGCTTTCTTT
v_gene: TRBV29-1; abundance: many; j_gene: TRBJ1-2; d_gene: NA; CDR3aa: CSAVVNYGYTF; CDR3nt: TGCAGCGCCGTTGTTAACTATGGCTACACCTTC
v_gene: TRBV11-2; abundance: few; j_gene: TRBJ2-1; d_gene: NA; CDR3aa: CASSLGGSGNEQFF; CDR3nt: TGTGCCAGCAGCTTAGGGGGATCAGGGAATGAGCAGTTCTTC
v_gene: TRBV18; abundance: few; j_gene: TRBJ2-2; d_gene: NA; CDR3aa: CASSPPGADTGELFF; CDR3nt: TGTGCCAGCTCACCACCGGGGGCTGACACCGGGGAGCTGTTTTTT
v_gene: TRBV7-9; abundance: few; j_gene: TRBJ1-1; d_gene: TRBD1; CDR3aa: CASSFLTGGLSTEAFF; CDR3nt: TGTGCCAGCAGCTTCCTCACAGGGGGCCTGTCAACTGAAGCTTTCTTT
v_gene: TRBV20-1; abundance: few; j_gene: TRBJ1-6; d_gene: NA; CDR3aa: CSAFSGTLGNSPLHF; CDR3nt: TGCAGTGCTTTTTCCGGGACCTTGGGGAATTCACCCCTCCACTTT
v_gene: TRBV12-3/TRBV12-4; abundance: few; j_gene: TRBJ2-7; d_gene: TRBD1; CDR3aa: CASNSDRGSYEQYF; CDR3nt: TGTGCCAGCAATTCGGACAGGGGCTCCTACGAGCAGTACTTC
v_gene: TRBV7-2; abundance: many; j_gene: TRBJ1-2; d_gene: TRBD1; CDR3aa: CASSPGQGDGYTF; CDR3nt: TGTGCCAGCAGCCCCGGACAGGGGGATGGCTACACCTTC
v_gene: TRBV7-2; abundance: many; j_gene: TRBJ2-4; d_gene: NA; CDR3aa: CASSLRAWQNIQYF; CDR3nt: TGTGCCAGCAGCCTCCGGGCTTGGCAAAACATTCAGTACTTC
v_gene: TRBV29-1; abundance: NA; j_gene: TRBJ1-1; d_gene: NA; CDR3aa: CSVEDTRHLRGAFF; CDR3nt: TGCAGCGTTGAAGATACTCGGCATCTTAGGGGAGCTTTCTTT
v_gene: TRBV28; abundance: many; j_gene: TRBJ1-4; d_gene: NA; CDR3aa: CASSFPQKGGEKLFF; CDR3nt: TGTGCCAGCAGTTTTCCCCAAAAAGGAGGTGAAAAACTGTTTTTT
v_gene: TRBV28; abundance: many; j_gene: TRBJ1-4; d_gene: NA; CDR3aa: CASSLGPGHEKLFF; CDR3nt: TGTGCCAGCAGTTTAGGACCGGGACATGAAAAACTGTTTTTT
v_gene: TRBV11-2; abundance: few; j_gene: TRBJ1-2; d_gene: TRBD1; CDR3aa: CASSYQGAPNYGYTF; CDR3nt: TGTGCCAGCAGTTATCAGGGGGCGCCGAACTATGGCTACACCTTC
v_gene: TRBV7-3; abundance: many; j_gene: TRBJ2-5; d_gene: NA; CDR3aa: CASSPGSEETQYF; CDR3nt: TGTGCCAGCAGCCCGGGAAGTGAAGAGACCCAGTACTTC
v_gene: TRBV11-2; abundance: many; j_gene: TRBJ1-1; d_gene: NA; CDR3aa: CASSLGHLQNTEAFF; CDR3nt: TGTGCCAGCAGCTTAGGGCACCTCCAGAACACTGAAGCTTTCTTT